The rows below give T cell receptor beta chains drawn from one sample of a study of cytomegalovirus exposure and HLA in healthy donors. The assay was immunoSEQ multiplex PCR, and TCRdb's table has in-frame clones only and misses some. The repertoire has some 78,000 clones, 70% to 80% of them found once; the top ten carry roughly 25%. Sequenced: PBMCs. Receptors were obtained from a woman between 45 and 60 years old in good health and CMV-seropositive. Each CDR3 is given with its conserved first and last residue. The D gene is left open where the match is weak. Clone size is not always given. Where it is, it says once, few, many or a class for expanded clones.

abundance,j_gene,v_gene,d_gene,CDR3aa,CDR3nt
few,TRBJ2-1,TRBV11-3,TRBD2,CASSLVRSGGVNEQFF,TGTGCCAGCAGCTTAGTTCGGTCGGGAGGAGTCAATGAGCAGTTCTTC
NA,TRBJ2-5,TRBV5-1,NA,CASSLVPRGDETQYF,TGCGCCAGCAGCTTGGTCCCCAGGGGGGATGAGACCCAGTACTTC
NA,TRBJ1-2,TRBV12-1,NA,CASSPWGHYGYTF,TGTGCCAGCAGCCCCTGGGGGCACTATGGCTACACCTTC
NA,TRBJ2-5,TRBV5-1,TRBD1,CASSLGQGAETQYF,TGCGCCAGCAGCTTGGGTCAGGGGGCAGAGACCCAGTACTTC
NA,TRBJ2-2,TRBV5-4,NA,CASSFAGPGELFF,TGTGCCAGCAGCTTCGCTGGGCCCGGGGAGCTATTTTTT
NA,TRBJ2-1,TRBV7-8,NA,CAVRWRYSYNEQFF,TGTGCAGTGAGGTGGAGATACTCCTACAATGAGCAGTTCTTC
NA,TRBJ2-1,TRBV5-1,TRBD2,CASSFTLAGGSYNEQFF,TGCGCCAGCAGCTTTACGTTAGCGGGAGGGTCATACAATGAGCAGTTCTTC
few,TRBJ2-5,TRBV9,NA,CASSVAEAGETQYF,TGTGCCAGCAGCGTAGCAGAGGCCGGAGAGACCCAGTACTTC
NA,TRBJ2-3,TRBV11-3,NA,CASSPRRSGSGDTQYF,TGTGCCAGCAGCCCCAGGCGGTCGGGAAGTGGAGATACGCAGTATTTT
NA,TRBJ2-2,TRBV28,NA,CASSPRTVRTGELFF,TGTGCCAGCAGCCCCCGGACAGTGCGAACCGGGGAGCTGTTTTTT
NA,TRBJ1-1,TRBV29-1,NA,CSGYFNTEAFF,TGCAGCGGCTATTTCAACACTGAAGCTTTCTTT
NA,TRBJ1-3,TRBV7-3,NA,CASSLTIRGLGNTMYF,TGTGCCAGCAGTTTAACGATAAGGGGTTTGGGAAACACCATGTATTTT
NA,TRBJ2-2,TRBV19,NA,CASNDKGDTGELFF,TGTGCCAGTAATGATAAGGGGGACACCGGGGAGCTGTTTTTT
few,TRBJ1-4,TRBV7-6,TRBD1,CASRPGQSNEKLFF,TGTGCCAGCAGACCGGGACAGTCTAATGAAAAACTGTTTTTT
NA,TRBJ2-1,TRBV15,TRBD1,CATSKDRSSYNEQFF,TGTGCCACCAGCAAGGACAGGAGCTCCTACAATGAGCAGTTCTTC
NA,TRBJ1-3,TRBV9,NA,CASSFSGDGNTIYF,TGTGCCAGCAGCTTTAGCGGTGATGGAAACACCATATATTTT
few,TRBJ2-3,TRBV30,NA,CAWSVGQGQYF,TGTGCCTGGAGTGTAGGTCAGGGGCAGTATTTT
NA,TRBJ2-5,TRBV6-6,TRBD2,CASSYGTSSETQYF,TGTGCCAGCAGTTACGGGACTAGCTCGGAGACCCAGTACTTC
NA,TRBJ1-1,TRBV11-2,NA,CASSLGARLYTEAFF,TGTGCCAGCAGCTTAGGTGCGAGGCTGTATACTGAAGCTTTCTTT
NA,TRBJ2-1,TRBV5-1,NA,CASSLQDNEQFF,TGCGCCAGCAGCTTGCAGGATAATGAGCAGTTCTTC
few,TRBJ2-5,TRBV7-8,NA,CASSFRDVSQETQYF,TGTGCCAGCAGCTTCAGGGATGTTTCACAAGAGACCCAGTACTTC
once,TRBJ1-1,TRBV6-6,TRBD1,CASSFEGQGGTEAFF,TGTGCCAGCAGTTTCGAGGGACAGGGAGGTACTGAAGCTTTCTTT
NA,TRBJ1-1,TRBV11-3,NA,CASSRGGYAFF,TGTGCCAGCAGCCGGGGGGGGTATGCTTTCTTT
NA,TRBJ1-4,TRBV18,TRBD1,CASSPLQGSHEKLFF,TGTGCCAGCTCACCACTACAGGGGTCCCATGAAAAACTGTTTTTT
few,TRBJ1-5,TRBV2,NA,CASSSDRIRQPQHF,TGTGCCAGCAGTTCCGACAGGATAAGGCAGCCCCAGCATTTT
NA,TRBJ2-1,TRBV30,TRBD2,CASAAVAGGYRGSYNEQFF,TGTGCCAGCGCCGCAGTGGCGGGAGGTTATAGGGGATCATACAATGAGCAGTTCTTC
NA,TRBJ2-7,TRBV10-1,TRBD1,CASNQTGSSYEQYF,TGCGCCAGCAATCAGACAGGGAGCTCCTACGAGCAGTACTTC
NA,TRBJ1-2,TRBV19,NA,CASTWGRGGYTF,TGTGCCAGTACTTGGGGGCGCGGAGGCTACACCTTC
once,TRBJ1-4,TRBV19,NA,CASSPSRGEKLFF,TGTGCCAGTAGCCCCTCCAGAGGGGAAAAACTGTTTTTT
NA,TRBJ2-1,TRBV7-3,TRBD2,CASSPRLAREQFF,TGTGCCAGCAGCCCCCGACTAGCTAGGGAGCAGTTCTTC
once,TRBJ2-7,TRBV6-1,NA,CASRETVYEQYF,TGTGCCAGCAGGGAGACAGTTTACGAGCAGTACTTC
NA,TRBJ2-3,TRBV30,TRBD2,CALGRYSGGGTDTQYF,TGTGCCTTGGGGAGATATAGCGGGGGGGGCACAGATACGCAGTATTTT
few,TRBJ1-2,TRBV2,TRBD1,CASSVGQIYGYTF,TGTGCCAGCAGTGTGGGACAGATCTATGGCTACACCTTC
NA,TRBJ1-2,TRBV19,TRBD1,CASRRTGGYGYTF,TGTGCCAGTAGGCGGACAGGGGGCTATGGCTACACCTTC
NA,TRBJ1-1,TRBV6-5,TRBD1,CASSYNGQGGTEAFF,TGTGCCAGCAGTTACAACGGACAGGGGGGCACTGAAGCTTTCTTT
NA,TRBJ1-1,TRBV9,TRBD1,CASSVLLQGATEAFF,TGTGCCAGCAGCGTACTCCTTCAGGGGGCAACTGAAGCTTTCTTT
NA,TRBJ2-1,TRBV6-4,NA,CANPPLLQEHYNEQFF,TGTGCCAACCCCCCCCTTTTACAGGAACATTACAATGAGCAGTTCTTC
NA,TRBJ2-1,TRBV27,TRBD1,CASMAKQGIYNEQFF,TGTGCCAGCATGGCGAAACAGGGGATCTACAATGAGCAGTTCTTC
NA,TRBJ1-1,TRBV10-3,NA,CATDIPGGAEAFF,TGTGCCACCGATATACCGGGAGGCGCTGAAGCTTTCTTT
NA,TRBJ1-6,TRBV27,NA,CASSLLRGGSYNSPLHF,TGTGCCAGCAGTTTATTGCGCGGAGGCTCCTATAATTCACCCCTCCACTTT
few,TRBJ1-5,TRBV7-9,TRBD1,CASSSQPQGAYSNQPQHF,TGTGCCAGCAGCTCTCAACCCCAGGGGGCCTATAGCAATCAGCCCCAGCATTTT
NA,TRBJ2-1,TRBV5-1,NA,CASSPSTVLINEQFF,TGCGCCAGCAGCCCATCGACAGTACTCATCAATGAGCAGTTCTTC
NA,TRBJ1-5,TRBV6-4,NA,CASSTEGVGQPQHF,TGTGCCAGCAGTACCGAGGGAGTTGGGCAGCCCCAGCATTTT
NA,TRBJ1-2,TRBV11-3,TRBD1,CASSFDRGEYGYTF,TGTGCCAGCAGCTTCGACAGGGGGGAATATGGCTACACCTTC
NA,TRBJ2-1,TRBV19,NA,CASSIVPGNEQFF,TGTGCCAGTAGTATAGTACCAGGGAATGAGCAGTTCTTC
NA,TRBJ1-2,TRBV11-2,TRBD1,CASSLGQGYDYGYTF,TGTGCCAGCAGCTTAGGACAGGGTTATGACTATGGCTACACCTTC
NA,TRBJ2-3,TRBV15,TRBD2,CATSTHSLAGRDTQYF,TGTGCCACCAGCACCCATTCACTAGCGGGAAGAGATACGCAGTATTTT